Following are 23 T cell receptor beta chains from one sample sequenced in a study of blood T cells in healthy people across ages. Alongside a J-beta primer mix, a sample-barcoded 5' primer served in a second PCR lasting roughly 7 to 11 cycles. TCRdb used MiXCR to reprocess the 5' RACE reads, holding one entry per CDR3 protein. The data show around 820,000 distinct CDR3 sequences, roughly 25% seen once. The same data also contributed to another study, on T cells of mothers and their children.

The specimen sequenced was blood. These receptors were obtained from a boy aged 5-17 years in good health.

The table lists this clonotype with a few counts. The CDR3 nucleotides are TGTGCCAGCAGTTTGGTTCCTGGACCAGATAGCACAGATACGCAGTATTTT. Its protein product is CASSLVPGPDSTDTQYF. The chain is built from TRBV27 and TRBJ2-3; D gene unclear. The germline CDR1 and CDR2 sequences are MNHEY and SMNVEV (reference sequence). The CDR3 has 17 amino acids. The ends were cut back, 3 bases at V and 0 bases at J, with 16 bases in the middle.

About this clonotype: The CDR3 ends on some other residue instead of the conserved phenylalanine or tryptophan, so this is likely a read error. The J gene is TRBJ2-7, the V gene TRBV7-7; TRBD1 matches 11 bases. The V gene's germline CDR1 is SSHAT and CDR2 FNYEAQ (reference sequence). The CDR3 extends over 15 amino acids. The CDR3 loop is CASSSGQGVSYEQYL. As DNA, the CDR3 is TGTGCTAGCAGCTCGGGACAGGGGGTATCGTACGAGCAGTACCTC.

This clonotype was seen only a few times. The CDR3 sequence: CASSLGLADQETQYF. Written as DNA, the CDR3 is TGTGCCAGCAGTTTAGGACTAGCGGATCAAGAGACCCAGTACTTC. The chain couples TRBV27 to TRBJ2-7; TRBD2 agrees at 10 bases. The DNA end is more similar to TRBJ2-5, so the J call may be wrong. The germline V gene has CDR1 MNHEY and CDR2 SMNVEV (reference sequence). CDR3 length: 15 residues.

This clonotype turned up a few times. The chain recombines TRBV7-3 with TRBJ1-1, with 7 bases fitting TRBD1. Germline loops: CDR1 SGHTA, CDR2 FQGTGA. Trimming removed 3 bases from V and 3 bases from J; junction bases left unmatched: 4. The CDR3 is 14 amino acids. The CDR3 sequence: CASSFIGQDTEAFF. The DNA for the CDR3 is TGTGCCAGCAGCTTCATCGGACAGGACACTGAAGCTTTCTTT.

This clonotype was found a few times. V usage is TRBV9 and J usage is TRBJ1-1, with 10 positions matching TRBD1. This CDR3 is 16 amino acids long. Per germline, CDR1 SGDLS and CDR2 YYNGEE. The ends lost 3 bases at V and 4 bases at J; junction bases unmatched: 9. This CDR3 is CASSAGGQGVLTEAFF. In DNA, the CDR3 is TGTGCCAGCAGCGCCGGCGGACAGGGGGTCCTCACTGAAGCTTTCTTT.

This sequence joins TRBV11-2 and TRBJ2-5, with 7 bases lining up with TRBD1. TRBJ2-7 explains the end of the DNA better; the J call may be wrong. There are 14 residues in the CDR3. Germline CDR1 and CDR2: SGHAT and FQNNGV. The CDR3 reads CASSFGTDDYEQYF. The DNA of the CDR3 is TGTGCCAGCAGCTTCGGGACAGACGACTACGAGCAGTACTTC.

The chain uses TRBV6-1 and TRBJ2-5, with 10 bases matching TRBD2. The J call is doubtful: the DNA matches TRBJ2-7 better. The CDR3 has 15 residues. Germline values: CDR1 MNHNS, CDR2 SASEGT. CDR3 nucleotide sequence: TGTGCCAGCAGTGAACTAGCGGGAGCGTCCTACGAGCAGTACTTC. Its protein is CASSELAGASYEQYF.

The rearrangement uses TRBV10-3 and TRBJ2-5; no clear D. Germline assignment: CDR1 ENHRY and CDR2 SYGVKD. V shed 8 bases and J shed 5 bases, with 15 bases lying between them. The CDR3 has 13 residues. CDR3 amino acids: CAIQHPNGETQYF. The DNA for the CDR3 is TGTGCCATCCAACACCCGAACGGGGAGACCCAGTACTTC.

The DNA for the CDR3 is TGTGCCAGCAGCCCCGGTTGGTCAGGGGGGACAGATGAGCAGTTCTTC. Amino acid sequence: CASSPGWSGGTDEQFF. J is TRBJ2-1 and V is TRBV7-8; weak D call: TRBD1 (7 bases). Germline V gene lookup returns CDR1 SGHVS and CDR2 FQNEAQ. This CDR3 spans 16 amino acids. V was shortened by 5 bases and J by 8 bases, with 22 bases between the two germline ends.

The chain joins TRBV7-9 to TRBJ1-5, with TRBD1 matching over 7 bases. V gave up 4 bases and J gave up 3 bases; unmatched junction bases: 6. The CDR3 is made up of 15 amino acids. The V gene's germline CDR1 is SEHNR and CDR2 FQNEAQ (reference sequence). This CDR3 reads CASSSGQVANQPQHF. In DNA, the CDR3 is TGTGCCAGCAGCTCTGGACAGGTCGCCAATCAGCCCCAGCATTTT.

V and J are TRBV6-6 and TRBJ2-5, with D possibly being TRBD2 (5 bases). Gene TRBJ2-1 matches the end of the DNA better, so the J call may be wrong. Germline lookup yields CDR1 MNHNY and CDR2 SVGAGI (reference sequence). This CDR3 has 13 residues. In DNA form, the CDR3 reads TGTGCCAGCAGTTACCTAGGGAGCGATGAGCAGTTCTTC. Its translation: CASSYLGSDEQFF.

This clonotype occurred a few times. The V gene is TRBV28, the J gene TRBJ2-4, with D possibly TRBD1 on 5 matching bases. The germline V gene encodes CDR1 MDHEN and CDR2 SYDVKM. The CDR3 is made up of 15 amino acids. V was pared by 6 bases and J by 6 bases, with 18 bases between. The CDR3 loop is CASRPSTENINIQYF. CDR3 nucleotide sequence: TGTGCCAGCAGGCCTTCGACAGAAAACATAAACATTCAGTACTTC.

This clonotype has just a few counts. The chain employs TRBV7-2 and TRBJ2-5, with 7 bases that match TRBD2. TRBJ2-7 matches the DNA end more closely, so the J call is doubtful. Germline CDR1 SGHTA, CDR2 FQGNSA. The CDR3 is made up of 14 amino acids. CDR3 protein: CASSLAGTTYEQYF. CDR3 nucleotides: TGTGCCAGCAGCTTAGCCGGGACTACCTACGAGCAGTACTTC.

This clonotype showed up just a few times. Here the CDR3 reads CASSEYPPDTEAFF. DNA of the CDR3: TGTGCCAGCAGTGAATATCCCCCCGACACTGAAGCTTTCTTT. This chain links TRBV25-1 with TRBJ1-1; no clear D gene. In germline, CDR1 is MGHDK, CDR2 SYGVNS. The CDR3 is made up of 14 amino acids. Trimming took off 0 bases at V and 3 bases at J, with 8 bases between the two ends.

V usage is TRBV7-9 and J usage is TRBJ2-5; no reliable D call. Germline V gene lookup returns CDR1 SEHNR and CDR2 FQNEAQ (reference sequence). CDR3 size: 15 residues. V was pared by 1 base and J by 2 bases, with 11 bases between. CDR3 DNA sequence: TGTGCCAGCAGCTTAGGGATTTGGGTTCAAGAGACCCAGTACTTC. This translates into CASSLGIWVQETQYF. The variable domain in full, with the rest retrieved from reference TRBV7-9 and TRBJ2-5, is DTGVSQNPRHKITKRGQNVTFRCDPISEHNRLYWYRQTLGQGPEFLTYFQNEAQLEKSRLLSDRFSAERPKGSFSTLEIQRTEQGDSAMYLCASSLGIWVQETQYFGPGTRLLVL.

The chain is built from TRBV20-1 and TRBJ2-1; 10 bases are shared with TRBD2. The CDR3 consists of 15 residues. J gave up 5 bases and V 0 bases, and 4 bases lay outside the gene matches. Germline CDR1 and CDR2: DFQATT and SNEGSKA (reference sequence). Here the CDR3 reads CSARDIAGGDNEQFF. The DNA of the CDR3 is TGCAGTGCTAGAGACATAGCGGGAGGCGACAATGAGCAGTTCTTC.

A few counts support this clonotype. The V and J genes are TRBV28 and TRBJ1-2; no clear D. Germline lookup yields CDR1 MDHEN and CDR2 SYDVKM. CDR3 length: 15 residues. V was trimmed by 4 bases and J by 0 bases, leaving 12 bases between them. CDR3 DNA: TGTGCCAGCAGTTGGGCGGTTTTTTCTAACTATGGCTACACCTTC. This encodes CASSWAVFSNYGYTF.

The V and J genes are TRBV28 and TRBJ2-5; 7 bases align to TRBD1. Gene TRBJ2-1 matches the end of the DNA better, so the J call may be wrong. The CDR3 has 14 amino acids. Germline loops: CDR1 MDHEN, CDR2 SYDVKM. CDR3 region: CASSQSRGGHEQFF. As DNA, the CDR3 is TGTGCCAGCAGCCAGAGCAGAGGGGGCCATGAGCAGTTCTTC.

The chain is built from TRBV20-1 and TRBJ2-1; possibly TRBD2 for D (6 bases). CDR1 and CDR2 (germline): DFQATT, SNEGSKA (reference sequence). The V and J ends lost 3 bases and 5 bases respectively, with 11 bases between them. The CDR3 has 13 amino acids. The CDR3 sequence is CSASGLANNEQFF. Written as DNA, the CDR3 is TGCAGTGCTAGCGGCCTAGCGAACAATGAGCAGTTCTTC.

The chain recombines TRBV29-1 with TRBJ2-6; 8 bases are shared with TRBD1. The CDR3 has 16 amino acids. Germline CDR1 reads SQVTM; CDR2 reads ANQGSEA. V lost 6 bases, J lost 2 bases, and 9 bases stayed unmatched. CDR3 region: CSVPGQDVPGANVLTF. The CDR3 nucleotides read TGCAGCGTCCCGGGACAGGATGTCCCTGGGGCCAACGTCCTGACTTTC.

This clonotype was observed many times. This sequence joins TRBV28 and TRBJ2-4, with TRBD1 as a possible D gene (6 bases). The V and J ends lost 4 bases and 5 bases respectively, with 12 bases between them. The CDR3 contains 14 residues. Looked up from germline, CDR1 is MDHEN and CDR2 is SYDVKM. CDR3 nucleotides: TGTGCCAGCAGTTCCTCCAGGGGAGAAAACATTCAGTACTTC. Translation gives CASSSSRGENIQYF.

A few counts support this clonotype. The J gene is TRBJ2-1, the V gene TRBV28, with D maybe TRBD1 (6 bases). V was trimmed by 1 base and J by 6 bases, leaving 10 bases between them. The CDR3 has 14 residues. CDR1 is MDHEN, CDR2 SYDVKM, per germline. The CDR3 here is CASSLLSRGNEQFF. CDR3 nucleotide sequence: TGTGCCAGCAGTTTATTATCCAGGGGCAATGAGCAGTTCTTC.

This clonotype was found a few times. The rearrangement links TRBV7-2 to TRBJ1-3, with a tentative D call TRBD1 (6 bases). V lost 0 bases and J 3 bases, leaving 12 bases between the germline ends. CDR1 is SGHTA, CDR2 FQGNSA, per germline. This CDR3 is built from 16 residues. CDR3 in amino acids: CASSLAGQGIGNTIYF. The CDR3 region has the DNA TGTGCCAGCAGCTTAGCGGGTCAGGGGATTGGAAACACCATATATTTT.